This T cell receptor beta chain was identified in a study of blood T cell repertoires in COVID-19. Study summary: COVID-19 samples collected from the United States, Italy and Spain covered acute and convalescent phases. PBMCs, B-cell-depleted T cells, or T cells were the source of the cDNA or gDNA that made up the material.

The assay was immunoSEQ multiplex PCR, and TCRdb's table has in-frame clones only and misses some. The data contain more than 65,000 clones, 60% to 80% of them singletons. Germline CDR1 is LNHDA and CDR2 is SQIVND (reference sequence). The CDR3 loop spans 13 amino acids. Between the trimmed V and J ends, which lost 6 bases and 7 bases, there was a span of 16 bases. The table lists this clone with a few counts. The chain has TRBV19 and TRBJ2-7; perhaps TRBD1 as D (6 bases). This receptor was taken from a woman aged 60-75 years with acute or convalescent COVID-19. The sample consisted of peripheral blood. CDR3 residues: CASSTSTGWEQYF. CDR3 coding DNA: TGTGCCAGTAGCACGAGTACAGGGTGGGAGCAGTACTTC. Complete variable domain (other parts from reference TRBV19 and TRBJ2-7): DGGITQSPKYLFRKEGQNVTLSCEQNLNHDAMYWYRQDPGQGLRLIYYSQIVNDFQKGDIAEGYSVSREKKESFPLTVTSAQKNPTAFYLCASSTSTGWEQYFGPGTRLTVT.